This T cell receptor (beta chain) was sequenced for a study of CD8 T cells in ankylosing spondylitis. It was by quantitative 5'-RACE with molecular barcodes that TCR beta libraries were made. Via MiXCR, TCRdb re-called the 5' RACE reads, giving one row per CDR3 protein. The sample carries 250,000 to 300,000 distinct CDR3 sequences, about 20% recorded once. This clonotype was picked up many times. The germline V and J ends were trimmed by 3 bases and 10 bases, with 13 bases remaining between them. This CDR3 region has 14 residues. The germline V gene has CDR1 MDHEN and CDR2 SYDVKM. The chain employs TRBV28 and TRBJ1-6; a possible D gene is TRBD1 (5 bases). The specimen sequenced was blood, either unsorted or a sorted T cell fraction (not recorded which). The receptor's source is a male donor with ankylosing spondylitis or in good health (not recorded which). The CDR3 spells CASSFSGGGSPLHF. CDR3 nucleotides: TGTGCCAGCAGTTTTTCTGGGGGAGGGTCACCCCTCCACTTT.